The 13 T cell receptor beta chains below all came from one sample that was sequenced in a study of shared clonotypes between healthy human individuals (TCRdb year 2020). Libraries were prepared through the immunoSEQ multiplex PCR assay. The immuneACCESS repertoire file appears here via TCRdb, limited to in-frame rearrangements. These files lack a portion of the clones; in checked studies, under half of the deficit traces to unresolved V genes, and the cause of the others is not known. For this sample the table gives around 2.1 million clones, of which roughly 91% were detected only once. The ten largest account for more than 1.5% of the sample. CD8 naive samples consisted of CD45RO-negative cells that were positively selected for CCR7, yielding a CD45RA+CCR7+ population without TemRA cells. The sequenced material came from naive CD8+ T cells from PBMCs. The sample's cell subset or site label, decoded: CD45RA+CCR7+. All receptors come from a man younger than 35 in good health. Some clones in this sample may be carry-over from other donors' samples.

This clone was picked up a small number of times. The chain uses TRBV6-5 and TRBJ1-2; D ambiguous. The length of the CDR3 is 16 residues. Germline-derived CDR1 and CDR2 are MNHEY and SVGAGI. With 2 bases removed from V and 4 bases from J, the gap between germline ends came to 17 bases. CDR3 bases: TGTGCCAGCAGTTACGGTGTCGGTGAGGAGGGCTATGGCTACACCTTC. This codes for CASSYGVGEEGYGYTF.

This clone was recorded only once. The genes are TRBV19 and TRBJ2-1, with 7 nucleotides matching TRBD1. The germline V gene has CDR1 LNHDA and CDR2 SQIVND (reference sequence). The CDR3 loop spans 11 amino acids. J was trimmed by 10 bases and V by 9 bases; bases with no gene match: 6. CDR3 protein: CASEGGGEQFF. The CDR3 DNA reads TGTGCCAGCGAAGGGGGCGGGGAGCAGTTCTTC.

This clone has more than one count but fewer than ten. The gene calls are TRBV9 and TRBJ1-2; D is unclear. Germline CDR1 SGDLS, CDR2 YYNGEE. The length of the CDR3 is 15 residues. The V and J ends lost 0 bases and 6 bases respectively, with 15 bases between them. Here the CDR3 reads CASSVATWQKDGYTF. DNA for the CDR3: TGTGCCAGCAGCGTAGCTACGTGGCAGAAGGATGGCTACACCTTC.

The chain couples TRBV11-2 to TRBJ2-7; 7 bases fit TRBD2. Germline values: CDR1 SGHAT, CDR2 FQNNGV. The CDR3 covers 15 residues. V dropped 5 bases and J dropped 3; count of bases not matched to a gene: 10. DNA for the CDR3: TGTGCCAGCAGCCCGTCCGGGACTACACGCTACGAGCAGTACTTC. It specifies CASSPSGTTRYEQYF.

The rearrangement joins TRBV29-1 to TRBJ2-1; 8 positions agree with TRBD2. The V gene end was trimmed by 8 bases and the J gene end by 3 bases; junction bases not matched to a gene: 9. The CDR3 sequence is 14 residues long. Germline assignment: CDR1 SQVTM and CDR2 ANQGSEA. In DNA form, the CDR3 reads TGCAGCACGGGAGGGCGAGTAAGCTACAATGAGCAGTTCTTC. Encoded protein: CSTGGRVSYNEQFF.

The chain joins TRBV6-6 to TRBJ2-1; unclear D gene. This CDR3 comprises 14 residues. Trimming removed 3 bases at V and 6 bases at J, with 12 bases between. Germline V gene sequence: CDR1 MNHNY, CDR2 SVGAGI (reference sequence). CDR3 in amino acids: CASSYGFLTNEQFF. CDR3 DNA sequence: TGTGCCAGCAGTTATGGCTTCCTCACCAATGAGCAGTTCTTC.

With regard to this clone: The sample carries other DNA sequences with the same CDR3. The chain couples TRBV4-3 to TRBJ2-5; TRBD2 matches 13 bases. The CDR3 is 15 residues long. Germline V CDR1 and CDR2: LGHNA, YSLEER. The V segment lost 6 bases and the J segment 4 bases; nucleotides outside the gene matches: 5. The CDR3 bases are TGCGCCAGCAGTCCTGGACTAGCGGGAGCAGAGACCCAGTACTTC. It yields the protein CASSPGLAGAETQYF.

The chain uses TRBV12-5 and TRBJ2-7, with a possible D match to TRBD1 (6 bases). Trimming took off 1 base at V and 6 bases at J, with 7 bases between the two ends. Germline V gene lookup returns CDR1 LGHNT and CDR2 FRNRAP. This CDR3 has 12 amino acids. CDR3 sequence: CASGLDRAEQYF. CDR3 nucleotide sequence: TGTGCTAGTGGTTTGGACAGGGCCGAGCAGTACTTC.

In the case of this clone: Compared with germline, one end of the junction differs, possibly owing to a read error. The rearrangement uses TRBV25-1 and TRBJ2-1; D is ambiguous. The CDR3 length is 11 residues. Germline V gene sequence: CDR1 MGHDK, CDR2 SYGVNS. DNA of the CDR3: TGTGCCAGCAGTGAATTTTGGTCGGACCTCTTC. Amino acids: CASSEFWSDLF.

The chain links TRBV7-2 to TRBJ2-3, with D uncertain. V dropped 5 bases and J dropped 6 bases, with 9 bases sitting between them. Germline V lookup: CDR1 SGHTA, CDR2 FQGNSA. The CDR3 has 12 amino acids. The CDR3 bases are TGTGCCAGCAGCCAACCCTCCGATACGCAGTATTTT. Its protein is CASSQPSDTQYF. Looking up the rest from reference TRBV7-2 and TRBJ2-3 gives the full variable domain: GAGVSQSPSNKVTEKGKDVELRCDPISGHTALYWYRQSLGQGLEFLIYFQGNSAPDKSGLPSDRFSAERTGGSVSTLTIQRTQQEDSAVYLCASSQPSDTQYFGPGTRLTVL.

The chain joins TRBV9 to TRBJ2-1, with D possibly being TRBD2 (6 bases). Germline-derived CDR1 and CDR2 are SGDLS and YYNGEE. V shed 4 bases and J shed 7 bases, with 18 bases lying between them. This CDR3 has 15 residues. The CDR3 here is CASSIGAGWGNEQFF. The CDR3 DNA reads TGTGCCAGCAGCATAGGGGCGGGATGGGGAAATGAGCAGTTCTTC.

The chain couples TRBV6-5 to TRBJ1-3, with 7 bases aligning to TRBD1. This CDR3 has 15 amino acids. The trim removed 5 bases at V and 7 bases at J, leaving 11 bases unmatched. Germline CDR1 MNHEY, CDR2 SVGAGI. CDR3 nucleotides: TGTGCCAGCAGTACTGTGACAGGGAAAGGGAACACCATATATTTT. Translating gives CASSTVTGKGNTIYF.

This sequence joins TRBV7-9 and TRBJ2-7, with 7 bases identical to TRBD2. V lost 5 bases, J lost 0 bases, and 10 bases stayed unmatched. Per germline, CDR1 SEHNR and CDR2 FQNEAQ (reference sequence). This CDR3 contains 16 residues. The DNA for the CDR3 is TGTGCCAGCAGCGGAACGGCTAGCGGAGGCTCCTACGAGCAGTACTTC. It yields the protein CASSGTASGGSYEQYF. Based on the CDR3 plus reference TRBV7-9 and TRBJ2-7, the full variable domain is DTGVSQNPRHKITKRGQNVTFRCDPISEHNRLYWYRQTLGQGPEFLTYFQNEAQLEKSRLLSDRFSAERPKGSFSTLEIQRTEQGDSAMYLCASSGTASGGSYEQYFGPGTRLTVT.